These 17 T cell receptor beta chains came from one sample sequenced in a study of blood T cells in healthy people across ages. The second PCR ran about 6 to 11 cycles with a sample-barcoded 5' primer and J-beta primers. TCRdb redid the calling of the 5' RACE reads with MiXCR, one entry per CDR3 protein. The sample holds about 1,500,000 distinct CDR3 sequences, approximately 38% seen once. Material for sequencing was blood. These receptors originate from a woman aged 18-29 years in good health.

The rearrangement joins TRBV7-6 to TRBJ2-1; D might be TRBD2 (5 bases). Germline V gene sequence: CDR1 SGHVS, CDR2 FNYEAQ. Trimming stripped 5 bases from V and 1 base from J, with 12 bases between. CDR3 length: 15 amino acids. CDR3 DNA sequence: TGTGCCAGCAGCCACCAACCGGGATCCTACAATGAGCAGTTCTTC. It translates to CASSHQPGSYNEQFF.

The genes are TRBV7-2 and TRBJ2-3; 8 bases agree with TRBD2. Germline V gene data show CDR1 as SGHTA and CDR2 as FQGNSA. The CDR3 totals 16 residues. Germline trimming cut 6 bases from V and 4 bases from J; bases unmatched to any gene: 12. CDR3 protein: CASRVGGAGGADTQYF. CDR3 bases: TGTGCCAGCAGAGTCGGGGGGGCCGGAGGAGCAGATACGCAGTATTTT.

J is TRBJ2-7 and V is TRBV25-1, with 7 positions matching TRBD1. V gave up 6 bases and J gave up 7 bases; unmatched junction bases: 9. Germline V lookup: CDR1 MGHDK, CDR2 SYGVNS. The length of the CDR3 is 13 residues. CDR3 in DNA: TGTGCCAGCAGACCTACAGGGGTCGGGGAGCAGTACTTC. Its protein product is CASRPTGVGEQYF.

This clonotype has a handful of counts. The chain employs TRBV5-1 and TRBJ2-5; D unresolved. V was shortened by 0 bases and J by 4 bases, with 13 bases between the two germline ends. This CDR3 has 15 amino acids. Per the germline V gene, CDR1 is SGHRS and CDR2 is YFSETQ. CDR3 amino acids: CASSLDATPVETQYF. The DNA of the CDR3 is TGCGCCAGCAGCTTGGATGCGACTCCCGTAGAGACCCAGTACTTC.

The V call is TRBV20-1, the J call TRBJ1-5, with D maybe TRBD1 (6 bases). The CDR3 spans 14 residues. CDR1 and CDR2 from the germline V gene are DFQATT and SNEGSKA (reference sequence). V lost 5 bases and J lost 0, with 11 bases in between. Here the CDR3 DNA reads TGCAGTGCTCAAACAGGGTATAGCAATCAGCCCCAGCATTTT. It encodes CSAQTGYSNQPQHF.

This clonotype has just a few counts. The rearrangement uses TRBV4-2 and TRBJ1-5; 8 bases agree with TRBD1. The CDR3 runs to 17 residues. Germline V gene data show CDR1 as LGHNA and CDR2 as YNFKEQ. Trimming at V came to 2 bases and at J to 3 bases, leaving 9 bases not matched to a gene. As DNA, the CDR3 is TGTGCCAGCAGCCAAATCGCGACAGGGGTTTTCAATCAGCCCCAGCATTTT. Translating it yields CASSQIATGVFNQPQHF.

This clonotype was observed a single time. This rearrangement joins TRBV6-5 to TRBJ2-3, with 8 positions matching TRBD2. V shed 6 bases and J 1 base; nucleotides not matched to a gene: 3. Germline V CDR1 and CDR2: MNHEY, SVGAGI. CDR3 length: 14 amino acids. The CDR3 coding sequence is TGTGCCAGCAGATCACTAGCGGGCACAGATACGCAGTATTTT. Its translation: CASRSLAGTDTQYF.

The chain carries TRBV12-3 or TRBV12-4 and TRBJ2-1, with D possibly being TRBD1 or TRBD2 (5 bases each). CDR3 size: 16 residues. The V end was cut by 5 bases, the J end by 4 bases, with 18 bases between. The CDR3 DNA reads TGTGCCAGCAGTCCACCGAATCCGGGACCTTACAATGAGCAGTTCTTC. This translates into CASSPPNPGPYNEQFF.

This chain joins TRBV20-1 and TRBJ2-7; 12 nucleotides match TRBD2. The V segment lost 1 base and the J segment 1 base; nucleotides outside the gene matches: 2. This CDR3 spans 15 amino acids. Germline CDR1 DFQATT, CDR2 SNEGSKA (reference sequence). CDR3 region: CSARGGLAGSYEQYF. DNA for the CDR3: TGCAGTGCTAGAGGCGGACTAGCGGGATCCTACGAGCAGTACTTC.

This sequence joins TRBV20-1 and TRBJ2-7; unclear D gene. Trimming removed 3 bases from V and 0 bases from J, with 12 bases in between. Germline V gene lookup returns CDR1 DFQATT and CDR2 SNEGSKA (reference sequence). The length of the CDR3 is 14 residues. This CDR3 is CSARGSRSSYEQYF. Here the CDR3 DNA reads TGCAGTGCTAGGGGGTCAAGGAGCTCCTACGAGCAGTACTTC.

The CDR3 region has the DNA TGTGCCAGCAGCCTAACTGGGGACAGGAGTAACTATGGCTACACCTTC. It specifies CASSLTGDRSNYGYTF. The chain has TRBV7-9 and TRBJ1-2, with 8 positions matching TRBD1. There are 16 residues in the CDR3. The germline V gene encodes CDR1 SEHNR and CDR2 FQNEAQ (reference sequence). V lost 5 bases, J lost 1 base, and 9 bases stayed unmatched.

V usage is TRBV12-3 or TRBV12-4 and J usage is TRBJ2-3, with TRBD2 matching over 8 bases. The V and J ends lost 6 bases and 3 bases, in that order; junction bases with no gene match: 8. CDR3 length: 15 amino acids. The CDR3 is CASSLRAGVTDTQYF. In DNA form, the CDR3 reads TGTGCCAGCAGCCTGCGAGCGGGGGTAACAGATACGCAGTATTTT.

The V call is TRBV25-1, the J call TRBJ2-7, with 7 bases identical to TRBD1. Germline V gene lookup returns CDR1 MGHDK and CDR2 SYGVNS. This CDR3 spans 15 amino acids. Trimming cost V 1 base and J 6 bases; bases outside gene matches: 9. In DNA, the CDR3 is TGTGCCAGCAGTGAATCGGAGACAGGGAACTCCGAGCAGTACTTC. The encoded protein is CASSESETGNSEQYF.

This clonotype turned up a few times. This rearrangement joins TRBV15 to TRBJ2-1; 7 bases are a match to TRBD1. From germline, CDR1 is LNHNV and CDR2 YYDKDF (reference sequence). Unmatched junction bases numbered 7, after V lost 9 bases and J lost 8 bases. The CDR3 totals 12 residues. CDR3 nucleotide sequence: TGTGCCACTTCGACAGGGAGCGATGAGCAGTTCTTC. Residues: CATSTGSDEQFF.

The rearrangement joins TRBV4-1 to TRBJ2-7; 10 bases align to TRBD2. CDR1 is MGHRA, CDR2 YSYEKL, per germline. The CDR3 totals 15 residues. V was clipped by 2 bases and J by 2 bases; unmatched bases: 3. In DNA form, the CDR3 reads TGCGCCAGCAGCCAATATCTAGCGGGGGCCTACGAGCAGTACTTC. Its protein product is CASSQYLAGAYEQYF.

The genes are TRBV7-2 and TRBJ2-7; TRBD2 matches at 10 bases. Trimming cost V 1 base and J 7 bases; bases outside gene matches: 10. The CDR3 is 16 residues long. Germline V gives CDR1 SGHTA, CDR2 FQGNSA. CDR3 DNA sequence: TGTGCCAGCAGCTTAGTAGCGGGAGGTATGCGAAATGAGCAGTACTTC. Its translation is CASSLVAGGMRNEQYF.

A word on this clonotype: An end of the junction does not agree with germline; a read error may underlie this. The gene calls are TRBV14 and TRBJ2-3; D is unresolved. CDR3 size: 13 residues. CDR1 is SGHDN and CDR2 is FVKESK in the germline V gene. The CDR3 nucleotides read TGTGCCGGCAGCCAAGGCTCAGGAGATACGCAGTATTTT. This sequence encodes CAGSQGSGDTQYF. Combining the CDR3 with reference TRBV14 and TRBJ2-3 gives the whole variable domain EAGVTQFPSHSVIEKGQTVTLRCDPISGHDNLYWYRRVMGKEIKFLLHFVKESKQDESGMPNNRFLAERTGGTYSTLKVQPAELEDSGVYFCAGSQGSGDTQYFGPGTRLTVL.